The present T cell receptor (beta chain) was sequenced within a study of ipilimumab plus nivolumab after autologous stem cell transplantation. This CDR3 has 15 amino acids. The germline CDR1 and CDR2 sequences are SGHRS and YFSETQ. The J segment lost 1 base and the V segment lost 5 bases, leaving 7 bases of the junction unmatched. Produced via immunoSEQ multiplex PCR; TCRdb's table is partial and in-frame only. The sample carries 15,000 or so clones, over 60% recorded once. Sample: PBMCs, taken in a trial of ipilimumab plus nivolumab as post-transplant consolidation. This receptor was taken from a male donor with diffuse large B-cell lymphoma. The chain joins TRBV5-1 to TRBJ2-5, with TRBD2 identical over 8 bases. CDR3 in amino acids: CASSNSGDRQETQYF. The CDR3 nucleotides read TGCGCCAGCAGTAATAGCGGGGACCGCCAAGAGACCCAGTACTTC.